This T cell receptor beta chain was captured in a study of T-cell reconstitution after alpha-beta-depleted transplantation in children. The CDR3 sequence is 13 residues long. Unmatched junction bases numbered 1, after V lost 4 bases and J lost 8 bases. CDR1 SGHRS and CDR2 YFSETQ come from the germline V gene. A library of TCRbeta sequences, prepared with unique molecular identifiers, was generated. TCRdb ran MiXCR on the PCR reads and lists one entry per CDR3 protein. The profile shows roughly 500,000 distinct CDR3 sequences, about 18% of them singletons. Sequences were derived from PBMCs from the stem cell graft donor, sampled from the stem cell graft. The source is a human donor who donated a stem cell graft to a child with acute lymphoblastic leukemia. The J gene is TRBJ2-1, the V gene TRBV5-1, with 12 bases lining up with TRBD1. The CDR3 loop reads CASSGTGGDEQFF. The CDR3 nucleotides are TGCGCCAGCAGCGGGACAGGGGGCGATGAGCAGTTCTTC. The full variable domain, its missing parts supplied by reference TRBV5-1 and TRBJ2-1, is KAGVTQTPRYLIKTRGQQVTLSCSPISGHRSVSWYQQTPGQGLQFLFEYFSETQRNKGNFPGRFSGRQFSNSRSEMNVSTLELGDSALYLCASSGTGGDEQFFGPGTRLTVL.